The next 14 T cell receptor beta chains were all read from a single sample in a study of cytomegalovirus exposure and HLA in healthy donors (TCRdb year 2017). The library was prepared using the immunoSEQ multiplex PCR assay. For the multiplex PCR, a mixture combining 60 forward primers for TCR Vbeta segments and 13 reverse primers for TCR Jbeta segments was used. Entries here come from immuneACCESS through TCRdb and include only in-frame sequences with V and J called. Some clones fail to appear in such tables; in the studies checked, an unresolved V gene covers under half of the shortfall, and the cause of the remainder is unknown. Present in this sample are more than 90,000 clones, about four fifths of which were seen just once. The ten biggest clones cover 3% to 4% of the sample. The sequenced material came from PBMCs. All receptors derive from a middle-aged woman in good health and CMV-seronegative.

V usage is TRBV30 and J usage is TRBJ1-5; tentative D call: TRBD1 (5 bases). The CDR3 sequence is 13 residues long. Between the trimmed V and J ends, which lost 8 bases and 2 bases, there was a span of 13 bases. Germline CDR1 GTSNPN, CDR2 SVGIG (reference sequence). CDR3 nucleotides: TGTGCCCAGCAGGACAAGGGCAATCAGCCCCAGCATTTT. Protein: CAQQDKGNQPQHF.

The chain carries TRBV27 and TRBJ2-3, with D perhaps matching TRBD2 (7 bases). The CDR3 totals 14 residues. Germline CDR1 is MNHEY and CDR2 is SMNVEV (reference sequence). The V end was cut by 4 bases, the J end by 6 bases, with 14 bases between. The CDR3 loop reads CASSSDRRGDTQYF. The CDR3 nucleotides are TGTGCCAGCAGTTCTGACAGGCGGGGGGATACGCAGTATTTT.

The chain couples TRBV15 to TRBJ2-1; D perhaps matches TRBD2 (5 bases). The CDR3 spans 15 residues. The germline V gene has CDR1 LNHNV and CDR2 YYDKDF (reference sequence). Trimming shortened V by 0 bases and J by 5 bases, and 11 bases separated the two germline ends. The chain's CDR3 is CATSRDPSHNNEQFF. In nucleotides, the CDR3 is TGTGCCACCAGCAGAGACCCTAGCCACAACAATGAGCAGTTCTTC.

This clone appeared a few times. The J gene is TRBJ2-3, the V gene TRBV5-6; D ambiguous. Germline V gene sequence: CDR1 SGHDT, CDR2 YYEEEE. The CDR3 covers 13 residues. V was clipped by 3 bases and J by 5 bases, with 10 bases between them. This chain's CDR3 is CASSSSPGDTQYF. DNA of the CDR3: TGTGCCAGCAGCTCGTCTCCGGGAGATACGCAGTATTTT.

This chain uses TRBV19 with TRBJ2-3; 9 bases line up with TRBD2. CDR1 and CDR2 from the germline V gene are LNHDA and SQIVND (reference sequence). This CDR3 spans 17 amino acids. The V gene end was trimmed by 3 bases and the J gene end by 1 base; junction bases not matched to a gene: 8. CDR3 sequence reads: CASSMSSSGTRTDTQYF. CDR3 nucleotides: TGTGCCAGTAGTATGTCGTCTAGCGGGACCCGCACAGATACGCAGTATTTT.

This chain links TRBV5-6 with TRBJ2-3; D not certain. From germline, CDR1 is SGHDT and CDR2 YYEEEE. V lost 0 bases, J lost 2 bases, and 10 bases lay in between. The CDR3 has 15 residues. The CDR3 DNA reads TGTGCCAGCAGCTTGGTTCCAGGCTTCACAGATACGCAGTATTTT. The encoded protein is CASSLVPGFTDTQYF.

J is TRBJ2-5 and V is TRBV6-1, with 8 bases fitting TRBD1. V lost 7 bases, J lost 5 bases, and 12 bases stayed unmatched. Germline lookup yields CDR1 MNHNS and CDR2 SASEGT. This CDR3 comprises 15 residues. DNA for the CDR3: TGTGCCAGCAATGGACAGGGAGCCGTACGGGAGACCCAGTACTTC. Protein sequence: CASNGQGAVRETQYF.

The chain links TRBV15 to TRBJ1-2; 9 bases map to TRBD1. Looked up from germline, CDR1 is LNHNV and CDR2 is YYDKDF (reference sequence). The V gene end was trimmed by 9 bases and the J gene end by 3 bases; junction bases not matched to a gene: 2. There are 12 residues in the CDR3. CDR3 DNA: TGTGCCACGGGACAGGGACACTATGGCTACACCTTC. Its protein product is CATGQGHYGYTF.

This clone has just a few counts. The V and J genes are TRBV6-5 and TRBJ1-1; no reliable D call. The germline V gene encodes CDR1 MNHEY and CDR2 SVGAGI. V shed 4 bases and J shed 4 bases, with 4 bases lying between them. The CDR3 has 11 amino acids. This CDR3 is CASSSVTEAFF. CDR3 DNA: TGTGCCAGCAGTTCTGTCACTGAAGCTTTCTTT.

The V and J genes are TRBV11-3 and TRBJ2-1, with a possible D match to TRBD1 (6 bases). There are 17 residues in the CDR3. Germline CDR1 and CDR2: SGHNT and YENEEA. V gave up 6 bases and J gave up 6 bases, with 24 bases separating them. CDR3 sequence reads: CASSPHSGARTFNEQFF. CDR3 sequence (DNA): TGTGCCAGCAGTCCACACTCAGGGGCGAGGACTTTCAATGAGCAGTTCTTC.

J is TRBJ2-3 and V is TRBV5-1; 7 bases map to TRBD2. The CDR3 runs to 18 residues. V shed 1 base, J shed 2 bases, and the junction held 13 bases outside the gene matches. Germline V gene lookup returns CDR1 SGHRS and CDR2 YFSETQ. The chain's CDR3 is CASSLFELQRGYTDTQYF. CDR3 DNA sequence: TGCGCCAGCAGCTTGTTCGAGTTACAGCGGGGCTACACAGATACGCAGTATTTT.

This chain links TRBV11-2 with TRBJ2-7; TRBD1 aligns across 7 bases. The germline V gene has CDR1 SGHAT and CDR2 FQNNGV. The CDR3 has 15 amino acids. After removal of 5 bases from V and 2 bases from J, the junction contained 9 bases not matched to a gene. The CDR3 reads CASSRSGTAAYEQYF. The CDR3 DNA reads TGTGCCAGCAGCCGGTCCGGGACAGCGGCCTACGAGCAGTACTTC.

V gene TRBV28 combines with J gene TRBJ2-2; perhaps TRBD1 as D (6 bases). This CDR3 comprises 15 residues. Germline V gene data show CDR1 as MDHEN and CDR2 as SYDVKM. With 7 bases removed from V and 4 bases from J, the gap between germline ends came to 16 bases. The CDR3 sequence: CASTLSRGRTGELFF. The CDR3 region has the DNA TGTGCCAGCACCCTCTCCAGGGGACGCACCGGGGAGCTGTTTTTT.

This chain connects TRBV5-4 to TRBJ1-5; 7 bases fit TRBD1. Losses at the gene ends were 3 bases for V and 6 bases for J; bases not matched to a gene: 6. The CDR3 is 14 amino acids. Germline V lookup: CDR1 SGHNT, CDR2 YYREEE (reference sequence). The DNA of the CDR3 is TGTGCCAGCAGCTACGACAGGGATACTCAGCCCCAGCATTTT. This sequence encodes CASSYDRDTQPQHF. Full variable domain (outside the CDR3, taken from reference TRBV5-4 and TRBJ1-5): ETGVTQSPTHLIKTRGQQVTLRCSSQSGHNTVSWYQQALGQGPQFIFQYYREEENGRGNFPPRFSGLQFPNYSSELNVNALELDDSALYLCASSYDRDTQPQHFGDGTRLSIL.